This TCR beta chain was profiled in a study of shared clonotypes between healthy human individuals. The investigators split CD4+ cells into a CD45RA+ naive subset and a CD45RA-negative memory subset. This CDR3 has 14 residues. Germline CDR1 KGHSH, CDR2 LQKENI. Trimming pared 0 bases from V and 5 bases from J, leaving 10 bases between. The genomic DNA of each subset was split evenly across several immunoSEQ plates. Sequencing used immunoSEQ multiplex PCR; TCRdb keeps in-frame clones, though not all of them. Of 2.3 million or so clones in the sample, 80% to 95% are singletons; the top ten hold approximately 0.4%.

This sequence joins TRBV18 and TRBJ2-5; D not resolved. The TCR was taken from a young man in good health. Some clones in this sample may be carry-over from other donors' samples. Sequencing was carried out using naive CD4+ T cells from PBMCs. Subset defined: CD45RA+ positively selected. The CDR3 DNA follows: TGTGCCAGCTCACCACCCACCTCGCCTGAGACCCAGTACTTC. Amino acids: CASSPPTSPETQYF.